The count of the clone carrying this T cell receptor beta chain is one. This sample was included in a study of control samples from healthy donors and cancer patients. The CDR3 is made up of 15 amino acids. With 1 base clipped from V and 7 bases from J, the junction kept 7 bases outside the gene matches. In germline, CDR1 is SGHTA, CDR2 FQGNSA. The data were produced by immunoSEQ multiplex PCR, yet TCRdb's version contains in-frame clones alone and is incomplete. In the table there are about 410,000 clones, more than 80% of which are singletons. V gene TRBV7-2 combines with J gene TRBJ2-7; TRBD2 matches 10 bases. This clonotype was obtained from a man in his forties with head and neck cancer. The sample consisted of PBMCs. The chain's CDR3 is CASSLEAAGGREQYF. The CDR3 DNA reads TGTGCCAGCAGCTTAGAGGCAGCGGGGGGGCGTGAGCAGTACTTC.